These 8 T cell receptor beta chains were sequenced from one sample in a study of CD8 T cells in ankylosing spondylitis (dated by TCRdb to the late 2010s). Beyond this particular receptor, the publication reports: A TCR beta motif of about eight highly homologous amino acid variants appeared characteristic of blood from ankylosing spondylitis patients.

Library preparation employed 5' RACE. The reads were generated on an Illumina HiSeq 2500. TCRdb cleaned the public reads at Q25 with fastp, built clones with MiXCR and kept in-frame beta chains. Rows with a matching CDR3 protein are joined into one entry that keeps the most common DNA and genes. The sample data list about 840,000 distinct CDR3 sequences, and about 11% of these were observed just once. Of the sample, 0.51% falls within the top ten clones. These receptors have no identified antigens. The sequencing sample was made of blood, either unsorted or a sorted T cell fraction (not recorded which). Every receptor here comes from a male donor with ankylosing spondylitis.

This clonotype showed up just a few times. The rearrangement uses TRBV5-1 and TRBJ2-5, with 12 bases fitting TRBD2. Germline V gene lookup returns CDR1 SGHRS and CDR2 YFSETQ. V lost 4 bases to trimming and J lost 1 base; unmatched junction nucleotides: 5. The CDR3 is made up of 16 amino acids. The CDR3 coding sequence is TGCGCCAGCAGCCCACTACTAGCGGGAGGCCAAGAGACCCAGTACTTC. It is translated as CASSPLLAGGQETQYF.

This clonotype was counted between two and nine times. The rearrangement links TRBV4-2 to TRBJ2-7; TRBD2 is a possible D gene (6 bases). The germline gives CDR1 LGHNA, CDR2 YNFKEQ. V was cut by 0 bases and J by 5 bases, with 8 bases left in between. The CDR3 runs to 13 residues. This CDR3 reads CASSQDWGDEQYF. CDR3 DNA sequence: TGTGCCAGCAGCCAAGATTGGGGGGACGAGCAGTACTTC.

This clonotype was counted many times. This chain joins TRBV20-1 and TRBJ2-7; unclear D gene. CDR3 length equals 15 residues. The germline V gene encodes CDR1 DFQATT and CDR2 SNEGSKA (reference sequence). The germline V and J ends were trimmed by 0 bases and 1 base, with 13 bases remaining between them. The CDR3 DNA reads as TGCAGTGCTAGAGATTGGCCAAGTCTTTCCTACGAGCAGTACTTC. Translated, it gives CSARDWPSLSYEQYF.

In this sample, this clonotype turned up many times. V gene TRBV20-1 combines with J gene TRBJ2-7; D might be TRBD2 (6 bases). There are 13 residues in the CDR3. CDR1 is DFQATT, CDR2 SNEGSKA, per germline (reference sequence). V was cut by 3 bases and J by 1 base, with 10 bases left in between. The CDR3 DNA reads TGCAGTGCTAGCTTAGCGGCTTCCTACGAGCAGTACTTC. Its translation is CSASLAASYEQYF.

This clonotype was seen only once. This chain uses TRBV24-1 with TRBJ2-2; 8 bases align to TRBD1. Per germline, CDR1 KGHDR and CDR2 SFDVKD. With 6 bases clipped from V and 2 bases from J, the junction kept 4 bases outside the gene matches. The CDR3 covers 15 residues. The CDR3 DNA follows: TGTGCCACCAGTAGACAGGGGATCAACACCGGGGAGCTGTTTTTT. This codes for CATSRQGINTGELFF.

V and J are TRBV20-1 and TRBJ1-6; TRBD1 agrees at 7 bases. CDR1 and CDR2 (germline): DFQATT, SNEGSKA (reference sequence). J was trimmed by 4 bases and V by 1 base; bases with no gene match: 4. The CDR3 totals 15 residues. CDR3 in amino acids: CSARADREYNSPLHF. CDR3 nucleotide sequence: TGCAGTGCTAGAGCAGACAGGGAGTATAATTCACCCCTCCACTTT.

This clonotype has a count of ten or more. This sequence joins TRBV20-1 and TRBJ2-7; perhaps TRBD2 as D (6 bases). Looked up from germline, CDR1 is DFQATT and CDR2 is SNEGSKA (reference sequence). The CDR3 extends over 13 amino acids. The CDR3 spells CRATSPDRGEQYF. The CDR3, as DNA: TGCAGAGCAACTAGCCCTGATCGGGGGGAGCAGTACTTC.

This clonotype has just a few counts. The V call is TRBV7-9, the J call TRBJ2-5; no firm D call. V lost 4 bases and J 5 bases, leaving 17 bases between the germline ends. Germline assignment: CDR1 SEHNR and CDR2 FQNEAQ (reference sequence). The CDR3 is made up of 15 amino acids. The CDR3 here is CASSSLSDLGETQYF. In DNA form, the CDR3 reads TGTGCCAGCAGCTCACTTTCTGACTTGGGGGAGACCCAGTACTTC.